Shown below are 10 T cell receptor beta chains from a single sample sequenced in a study of T cell repertoires in cytomegalovirus infection. TCRdb ran MiXCR on the reads and lists one entry per CDR3 protein. This table has some 590,000 distinct CDR3 sequences, roughly 43% appearing once. No antigen is known for these receptors. Source: cultured PBMCs, taken from culture after CMV antigen stimulation. These receptors came from a human donor in good health (CMV status not recorded). Some clones in this sample may be carry-over from other donors' samples.

J is TRBJ2-7 and V is TRBV7-4; 15 bases are a match to TRBD2. Germline assignment: CDR1 SGHVT and CDR2 SQSDAQ. V shed 2 bases, J shed 2 bases, and the junction held 10 bases outside the gene matches. The CDR3 covers 19 residues. CDR3 sequence reads: CASSLSRTSGGVTTYEQYF. CDR3 DNA sequence: TGTGCCAGCAGCTTATCCCGGACTAGCGGGGGGGTGACTACCTACGAGCAGTACTTC.

This rearrangement joins TRBV7-6 to TRBJ1-5; D remains ambiguous. The CDR3 loop spans 13 amino acids. The V end was cut by 2 bases, the J end by 8 bases, with 10 bases between. Germline V CDR1 and CDR2: SGHVS, FNYEAQ. The CDR3 bases are TGTGCCAGCAGCTTAACAGACTTGGAGCCCCAGCATTTT. Protein: CASSLTDLEPQHF.

This clonotype turned up a few times. This chain links TRBV27 with TRBJ2-7, with D perhaps matching TRBD2 (6 bases). This CDR3 contains 14 residues. Trimming removed 3 bases at V and 0 bases at J, with 9 bases between. Germline CDR1 is MNHEY and CDR2 is SMNVEV (reference sequence). This CDR3 is CASSFRRASYEQYF. Written as DNA, the CDR3 is TGTGCCAGCAGTTTTCGGAGGGCCTCCTACGAGCAGTACTTC.

As regards this clonotype: An end of the junction does not agree with germline; a read error may underlie this. The chain is built from TRBV7-2 and TRBJ1-2, with D tentatively TRBD1 (5 bases). Germline CDR1 is SGHTA and CDR2 is FQGNSA. This CDR3 is built from 12 residues. Written as DNA, the CDR3 is TGTGCCAGCAGCTTAGATGGGGGTGGCGACACCTTC. It is translated as CASSLDGGGDTF.

This clonotype was seen only a few times. This chain uses TRBV6-2 or TRBV6-3 with TRBJ2-3; tentatively, D is TRBD1 (5 bases). The V end lost 5 bases, the J end lost 0 bases, and 15 bases lay between the germline ends. Germline CDR1 MNHEY, CDR2 SVGEGT. This CDR3 contains 16 residues. The CDR3 DNA reads TGTGCCAGCAGTAGAGCTTACAGGAAAAGCACAGATACGCAGTATTTT. Amino acids: CASSRAYRKSTDTQYF.

This rearrangement joins TRBV5-1 to TRBJ2-1; no reliable D call. The length of the CDR3 is 12 residues. Germline V lookup: CDR1 SGHRS, CDR2 YFSETQ. Trimming shortened V by 4 bases and J by 13 bases, and 15 bases separated the two germline ends. CDR3 sequence: CASSVGPLPQFF. CDR3 coding DNA: TGCGCCAGCAGCGTCGGACCCCTCCCCCAGTTCTTC.

This clonotype has only one observation. The chain links TRBV19 to TRBJ2-7; possible D gene TRBD2, 5 bases. CDR3 length: 13 amino acids. V dropped 8 bases and J dropped 4 bases, with 15 bases sitting between them. Per the germline V gene, CDR1 is LNHDA and CDR2 is SQIVND (reference sequence). The chain's CDR3 is CASGRGETYEQYF. DNA of the CDR3: TGTGCCAGTGGTCGGGGAGAGACATACGAGCAGTACTTC.

The chain has TRBV6-5 and TRBJ1-2; D may be TRBD1 (6 bases). Germline V CDR1 and CDR2: MNHEY, SVGAGI. The CDR3 totals 14 residues. V lost 5 bases and J lost 6, with 16 bases in between. The CDR3 DNA follows: TGTGCCAGCAGTCTCGGGGGCAGGATAGATGGCTACACCTTC. It translates to CASSLGGRIDGYTF.

The chain links TRBV7-2 to TRBJ2-7; 12 nucleotides align to TRBD2. The CDR3 consists of 16 residues. Germline lookup yields CDR1 SGHTA and CDR2 FQGNSA. The ends lost 5 bases at V and 0 bases at J; junction bases unmatched: 5. As DNA, the CDR3 is TGTGCCAGCAGCGTCTCTAGCGGGGGGGCCTCCTACGAGCAGTACTTC. This gives the protein CASSVSSGGASYEQYF.

The chain uses TRBV11-3 and TRBJ2-7, with a weak D call TRBD1 (6 bases). The CDR3 has 13 residues. Germline-derived CDR1 and CDR2 are SGHNT and YENEEA. V was cut by 5 bases and J by 3 bases, with 11 bases left in between. The CDR3 coding sequence is TGTGCCAGCAGCCGGTTACAGGGCTACGAGCAGTACTTC. Amino acids: CASSRLQGYEQYF. The full variable domain, in which reference TRBV11-3 and TRBJ2-7 provide the parts outside the CDR3, is EAGVVQSPRYKIIEKKQPVAFWCNPISGHNTLYWYLQNLGQGPELLIRYENEEAVDDSQLPKDRFSAERLKGVDSTLKIQPAELGDSAVYLCASSRLQGYEQYFGPGTRLTVT.